A selection of T cell receptor beta chains follows, all from one sample in a study of T cells in narcolepsy. Clones were read by immunoSEQ multiplex PCR, and TCRdb kept only the in-frame ones, dropping some. The table has roughly 34,000 clones, 84% seen once; the top ten hold 1.3%. Sequenced: CD45RA- memory CD4+ T cells from PBMCs. These TCRs come from a human donor with narcolepsy. CDR3s include the opening cysteine and the closing phenylalanine or tryptophan. The D gene is left open where the match is weak.

v_call	j_call	d_call	cdr3_aa
TRBV7-2	TRBJ2-6	TRBD2	CASSLLAGTATSGANVLTF
TRBV7-8	TRBJ2-1	-	CASSLAGSSGYNEQFF
TRBV7-2	TRBJ2-3	-	CASSPGTDTQYF
TRBV19	TRBJ1-2	-	CASSIALPTGGYTF
TRBV5-4	TRBJ2-3	-	CASSLDGARVDTQYF
TRBV5-4	TRBJ1-2	TRBD1	CASRGQANYGYTF
TRBV27	TRBJ1-2	-	CASSRDLGGYTF
TRBV6-6	TRBJ2-3	-	CASSDQGTDTQYF
TRBV30	TRBJ2-5	-	CAWSQVPETQYF
TRBV7-2	TRBJ1-1	TRBD1	CASGDRGRAEAFF
TRBV9	TRBJ2-2	TRBD2	CASSVTGGLSGELFF
TRBV2	TRBJ1-4	-	CASSWGGEREKLFF
TRBV6-1	TRBJ1-6	TRBD1	CASRTQGDYNSPLHF
TRBV28	TRBJ2-2	-	CASSTTGENTGELFF
TRBV2	TRBJ1-5	-	CASSLDSWNQPQHF
TRBV5-1	TRBJ1-1	-	CASSGDQGGVEAFF
TRBV6-4	TRBJ2-3	-	CASSAGADTQYF
TRBV19	TRBJ2-5	-	CASRPLGRQETQYF
TRBV11-1	TRBJ2-3	-	CASSLGHRDWDTQYF
TRBV4-2	TRBJ2-7	TRBD1	CASSQVSGTGGLYEQYF
TRBV30	TRBJ2-1	TRBD2	CAWSVNHQPGTSLFF
TRBV30	TRBJ2-2	TRBD1	CAWRLDRVGTGELFF
TRBV19	TRBJ1-4	-	CASNFFGSANEKLFF
TRBV4-2	TRBJ2-2	-	CASSPSSGAGELFF
TRBV5-8	TRBJ2-7	TRBD1	CASSREGQGNYEQYF
TRBV2	TRBJ2-5	-	CASSRGYGETQYF
TRBV2	TRBJ2-5	-	CASSARQQETQYF
TRBV10-3	TRBJ1-1	-	CAISQSGRWGDIGRNTEAFF
TRBV6-1	TRBJ1-4	-	CASSDLGLGEKLFF
TRBV27	TRBJ1-6	TRBD1	CASSYRGIDRGGPSSYNSPLHF
TRBV5-1	TRBJ2-5	-	CASSQSGFSGGETQYF
TRBV15	TRBJ1-5	-	CATSSGGRDQPQHF
TRBV7-3	TRBJ2-3	TRBD1	CASSIGGQGASDTQYF
TRBV2	TRBJ1-1	-	CASTIQGMYTEAFF
TRBV6-5	TRBJ1-2	-	CASSYSPGFNGYTF
TRBV5-1	TRBJ1-2	-	CASSSNRQLGYGYTF
TRBV2	TRBJ1-5	-	CASEAGQTSNQPQHF
TRBV30	TRBJ2-2	-	CAWSSARTGELFF
TRBV2	TRBJ1-1	TRBD1	CASKSDRDTEAFF
TRBV5-1	TRBJ2-5	-	CASSLEARPQETQYF
TRBV11-2	TRBJ1-1	-	CASSLEFGRANTEAFF
TRBV6-5	TRBJ2-7	TRBD2	CATRTSGYYEQYF
TRBV13	TRBJ1-1	-	CASSPRPGGAGVKAFF